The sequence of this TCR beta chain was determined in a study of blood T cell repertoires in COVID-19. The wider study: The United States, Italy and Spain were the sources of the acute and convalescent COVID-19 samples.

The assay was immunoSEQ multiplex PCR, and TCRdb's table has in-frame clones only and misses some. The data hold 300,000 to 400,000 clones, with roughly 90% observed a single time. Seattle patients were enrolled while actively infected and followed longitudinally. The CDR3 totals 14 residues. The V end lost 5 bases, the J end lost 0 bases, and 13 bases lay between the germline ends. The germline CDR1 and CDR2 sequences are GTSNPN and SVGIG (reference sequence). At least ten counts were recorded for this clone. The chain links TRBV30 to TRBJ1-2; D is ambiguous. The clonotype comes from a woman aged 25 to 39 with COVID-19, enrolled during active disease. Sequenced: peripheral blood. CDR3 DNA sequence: TGTGCCTGGCTCCGGGAAGCCTCTAACTATGGCTACACCTTC. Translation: CAWLREASNYGYTF.